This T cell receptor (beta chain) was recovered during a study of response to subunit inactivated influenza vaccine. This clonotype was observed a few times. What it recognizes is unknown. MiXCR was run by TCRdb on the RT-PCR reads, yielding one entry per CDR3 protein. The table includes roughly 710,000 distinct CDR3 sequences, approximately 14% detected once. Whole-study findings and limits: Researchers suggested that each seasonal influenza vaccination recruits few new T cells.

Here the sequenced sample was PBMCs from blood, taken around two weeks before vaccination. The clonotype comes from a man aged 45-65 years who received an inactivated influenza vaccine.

Written as DNA, the CDR3 is TGTGCCAGCTCACCGATGCGAGACACCAATCGGTTCTTC. Translated: CASSPMRDTNRFF. The chain recombines TRBV18 with TRBJ2-1; D unresolved. Germline CDR1 KGHSH, CDR2 LQKENI. This CDR3 has 13 residues. V gave up 3 bases and J gave up 15 bases, with 18 bases separating them. Full variable domain (outside the CDR3, taken from reference TRBV18 and TRBJ2-1): NAGVMQNPRHLVRRRGQEARLRCSPMKGHSHVYWYRQLPEEGLKFMVYLQKENIIDESGMPKERFSAEFPKEGPSILRIQQVVRGDSAAYFCASSPMRDTNRFFGPGTRLTVL.